One and the same sample provided the 7 T cell receptor beta chains below, sequenced in a study of blood T cells in healthy people across ages. Primed by a sample-barcoded 5' primer and a J-beta primer mix, a second PCR proceeded for about 7 to 12 cycles. TCRdb reprocessed the 5' RACE reads with MiXCR, giving one entry per CDR3 protein. Among roughly 1.7 million distinct CDR3 sequences listed, about 32% were seen once. Sample: blood. The source is a woman in her twenties or thirties in good health.

This chain connects TRBV7-8 to TRBJ2-3; TRBD2 aligns across 7 bases. The CDR3 runs to 20 residues. The ends lost 4 bases at V and 2 bases at J; junction bases unmatched: 21. The V gene's germline CDR1 is SGHVS and CDR2 FQNEAQ. DNA of the CDR3: TGTGCCAGCAGCTCCGCTTTGTTTGGGGGGGGACCCGAAAACACAGATACGCAGTATTTT. This sequence encodes CASSSALFGGGPENTDTQYF.

The V gene is TRBV6-5, the J gene TRBJ2-1, with a weak D call TRBD2 (6 bases). Trimming left V 8 bases short and J 6 bases short, with 11 bases between. This CDR3 region has 12 residues. Germline CDR1 and CDR2: MNHEY and SVGAGI. The CDR3 DNA reads as TGTGCCAGCCGCGGGACTTTCAATGAGCAGTTCTTC. Amino acids: CASRGTFNEQFF.

This clonotype was picked up one time. This sequence joins TRBV16 and TRBJ2-7; 7 bases match TRBD1. V trimming: 3 bases; J trimming: 3 bases; junction bases outside the gene matches: 14. This CDR3 is 17 amino acids long. From germline, CDR1 is KGHSY and CDR2 FQNENV. In DNA, the CDR3 is TGTGCCAGCAGCCACACAATCCCGACAGGGTTAGGCTACGAGCAGTACTTC. Its protein product is CASSHTIPTGLGYEQYF. The full variable domain, completed using reference TRBV16 and TRBJ2-7, is GEEVAQTPKHLVRGEGQKAKLYCAPIKGHSYVFWYQQVLKNEFKFLISFQNENVFDETGMPKERFSAKCLPNSPCSLEIQATKLEDSAVYFCASSHTIPTGLGYEQYFGPGTRLTVT.

Notes on this clonotype: A much larger clone is a single base away; this may be a read error. The rearrangement links TRBV29-1 to TRBJ2-6; 7 bases are shared with TRBD1. The CDR3 spans 17 residues. Germline assignment: CDR1 SQVTM and CDR2 ANQGSEA. V trimming: 3 bases; J trimming: 0 bases; junction bases outside the gene matches: 8. CDR3 amino acids: CSVETGRLGSGANVLTF. As DNA, the CDR3 is TGCAGCGTTGAGACAGGGAGACTGGGCTCTGGGGCCAACGTCCTGACTTTC. Drawing the rest from reference TRBV29-1 and TRBJ2-6, the complete variable domain is SAVISQKPSRDICQRGTSLTIQCQVDSQVTMMFWYRQQPGQSLTLIATANQGSEATYESGFVIDKFPISRPNLTFSTLTVSNMSPEDSSIYLCSVETGRLGSGANVLTFGAGSRLTVL.

There are a few counts of this clonotype. CDR3 sequence: CASRPGQGANVLTF. CDR3 DNA: TGCGCCAGCAGGCCCGGACAGGGAGCCAACGTCCTGACTTTC. The chain links TRBV5-1 to TRBJ2-6; 8 bases are a match to TRBD1. CDR1 and CDR2 (germline): SGHRS, YFSETQ. This CDR3 has 14 amino acids. J gave up 7 bases and V 5 bases, and 5 bases lay outside the gene matches.

This clonotype was found once. The gene calls are TRBV6-1 and TRBJ2-2; 11 nucleotides align to TRBD2. Trimming cost V 0 bases and J 6 bases; bases outside gene matches: 9. This CDR3 contains 18 residues. Germline-derived CDR1 and CDR2 are MNHNS and SASEGT. The DNA for the CDR3 is TGTGCCAGCAGTGAAGCGGGCCCCGGGACTAGCGGTTCCGGGGAGCTGTTTTTT. Translating gives CASSEAGPGTSGSGELFF.

This clonotype was seen a few times. The chain combines TRBV12-3 or TRBV12-4 with TRBJ2-7; the match to TRBD1 covers 8 bases. V was clipped by 6 bases and J by 12 bases; unmatched bases: 10. CDR3 size: 12 residues. As DNA, the CDR3 is TGTGCCAGCAGCAAACAGGGGGTCCTCCGGTACTTC. Its translation: CASSKQGVLRYF.